The following is a TCR beta chain sequence with its context. No antigen is known for it. Researchers ran the PCR with 60 Vbeta and 13 Jbeta primers. Here immunoSEQ multiplex PCR was the method, and the copy in TCRdb shows in-frame clones only, minus some. The table has 100,000 to 150,000 clones, approximately 65% seen once. These data originate in a study of cytomegalovirus exposure and HLA in healthy donors. Points from the study as a whole: Later on, an analysis found that several of the most significant clusters appeared to be linked to common viral pathogens, which included parvovirus B19. Most observed TCR sequences were rare, whereas some public TCRs were detected in many donors. Likely technical artifact: a cluster of highly shared sequence variants.

Between the trimmed V and J ends, which lost 5 bases and 5 bases, there was a span of 22 bases. CDR1 is MDHEN, CDR2 SYDVKM, per germline. The CDR3 consists of 16 residues. The specimen was PBMCs. V and J are TRBV28 and TRBJ2-7; D perhaps matches TRBD2 (6 bases). The sequence derives from a man in his late teens or twenties in good health and CMV-seronegative. The CDR3 nucleotides are TGTGCCAGCAGTACTCCCGGGAGAGGGAGTAGTGACGAGCAGTACTTC. Translating gives CASSTPGRGSSDEQYF.